One and the same sample provided the 31 T cell receptor beta chains below, sequenced in a study of blood T cells in healthy people across ages. Together with a sample-barcoded 5' primer, a J-beta primer mix was included in a second PCR lasting about 7 to 12 cycles. TCRdb re-called the 5' RACE reads with MiXCR, one entry per CDR3 protein. The table has hundreds of thousands of distinct CDR3 sequences, around 28% seen once. The sequenced sample was blood. The receptors originated from a woman aged 80 or over in good health.

This clonotype came up many times. The V call is TRBV6-2 or TRBV6-3, the J call TRBJ2-5; TRBD2 matches at 9 bases. V dropped 6 bases and J dropped 4; count of bases not matched to a gene: 9. Germline V gene lookup returns CDR1 MNHEY and CDR2 SVGEGT. The CDR3 has 15 residues. CDR3: CASRPGGGAGETQYF. DNA for the CDR3: TGTGCCAGCAGACCAGGCGGGGGGGCCGGAGAGACCCAGTACTTC.

This clonotype was seen more than once but under ten times. The chain links TRBV11-2 to TRBJ2-2; no reliable D call. The germline gives CDR1 SGHAT, CDR2 FQNNGV. The CDR3 has 15 amino acids. V lost 2 bases to trimming and J lost 6 bases, with 13 bases between them. This CDR3 is CASSLLRDTPGELFF. The CDR3 DNA sequence: TGTGCCAGCAGCTTACTCCGAGACACCCCCGGGGAGCTGTTTTTT.

This clonotype came up many times. The chain has TRBV27 and TRBJ2-3; 11 bases align to TRBD2. The CDR3 covers 18 residues. CDR1 and CDR2 from the germline V gene are MNHEY and SMNVEV (reference sequence). The trim removed 5 bases at V and 2 bases at J, leaving 12 bases unmatched. The CDR3: CASSPLPRLAGLTDTQYF. DNA of the CDR3: TGTGCCAGCAGTCCCCTCCCCAGACTAGCGGGGCTCACAGATACGCAGTATTTT.

This clonotype was seen only once. A read error is possible here, since a much larger clone lies one base away. This chain links TRBV12-3 or TRBV12-4 with TRBJ2-1, with 8 bases fitting TRBD1. The CDR3 length is 17 residues. With 3 bases clipped from V and 4 bases from J, the junction kept 11 bases outside the gene matches. The CDR3 nucleotides are TGTGCCAGCAGTTTCGGGACAGGTTGTATAGGGTACAATGAGCAGTTCTTC. As protein: CASSFGTGCIGYNEQFF.

The chain employs TRBV7-8 and TRBJ1-5; a possible D gene is TRBD1 (5 bases). Germline V lookup: CDR1 SGHVS, CDR2 FQNEAQ. Trimming cost V 6 bases and J 4 bases, with 16 bases left between them. This CDR3 contains 15 residues. The CDR3 coding sequence is TGTGCCAGCAGTTTGACAGAAGCTCATAATCAGCCCCAGCATTTT. Protein product: CASSLTEAHNQPQHF.

This clonotype was found many times. The chain carries TRBV7-9 and TRBJ2-3; TRBD2 aligns across 7 bases. The germline V gene has CDR1 SEHNR and CDR2 FQNEAQ (reference sequence). The CDR3 spans 17 residues. After removal of 6 bases from V and 0 bases from J, the junction contained 12 bases not matched to a gene. The CDR3: CASSHVSSGYSTDTQYF. The CDR3 nucleotides read TGTGCCAGCAGTCACGTCTCTAGCGGTTATAGCACAGATACGCAGTATTTT.

Comment on this clonotype: A much larger clone sits a single nucleotide away, making a read error possible. The chain carries TRBV7-2 and TRBJ2-5, with D tentatively TRBD2 (7 bases). The CDR3 loop spans 16 amino acids. Trimming removed 5 bases from V and 11 bases from J, with 27 bases in between. From germline, CDR1 is SGHTA and CDR2 FQGNSA. CDR3 in DNA: TGTGCCAGCAGCCCCGGGGGAGGGGGGGGCCTTGATGAGCAGTACTTC. Translated, it gives CASSPGGGGGLDEQYF.

The chain links TRBV20-1 to TRBJ1-6; D is possibly TRBD1 (5 bases). The length of the CDR3 is 18 residues. Deletions cut 0 bases from V and 0 bases from J, with 15 bases between. CDR1 is DFQATT and CDR2 is SNEGSKA in the germline V gene (reference sequence). For the CDR3, the DNA is TGCAGTGCTAGAGAGAGTGGCAGGGCTAGCTCCTATAATTCACCCCTCCACTTT. This encodes CSARESGRASSYNSPLHF.

In regard to this clonotype: A much larger clone differs by one base, so this may be a read error. The chain has TRBV18 and TRBJ2-1; 7 bases are a match to TRBD1. Germline V lookup: CDR1 KGHSH, CDR2 LQKENI. The V and J ends lost 6 bases and 10 bases, in that order; junction bases with no gene match: 9. The CDR3 has 13 amino acids. CDR3 sequence reads: CASSRQGGYEQFF. As DNA, the CDR3 is TGTGCCAGCTCCAGACAGGGTGGCTACGAGCAGTTCTTC.

This clonotype was found many times. V usage is TRBV5-1 and J usage is TRBJ2-1; D gene unclear. The V end was cut by 4 bases, the J end by 5 bases, with 10 bases between. This CDR3 comprises 13 residues. Germline CDR1 reads SGHRS; CDR2 reads YFSETQ. The CDR3 sequence: CASSPPGNNEQFF. The CDR3 DNA reads as TGCGCCAGCAGCCCACCCGGCAACAATGAGCAGTTCTTC. Variable domain in full (rest from reference TRBV5-1 and TRBJ2-1): KAGVTQTPRYLIKTRGQQVTLSCSPISGHRSVSWYQQTPGQGLQFLFEYFSETQRNKGNFPGRFSGRQFSNSRSEMNVSTLELGDSALYLCASSPPGNNEQFFGPGTRLTVL.

This clonotype was found many times. J is TRBJ1-2 and V is TRBV7-9; 7 positions match TRBD1. Germline loops: CDR1 SEHNR, CDR2 FQNEAQ (reference sequence). The CDR3 has 15 amino acids. J was trimmed by 3 bases and V by 5 bases; bases with no gene match: 9. CDR3: CASSTETGSHYGYTF. CDR3 DNA: TGTGCCAGCAGCACCGAGACAGGGTCCCACTATGGCTACACCTTC. Full variable domain (outside the CDR3, taken from reference TRBV7-9 and TRBJ1-2): DTGVSQNPRHKITKRGQNVTFRCDPISEHNRLYWYRQTLGQGPEFLTYFQNEAQLEKSRLLSDRFSAERPKGSFSTLEIQRTEQGDSAMYLCASSTETGSHYGYTFGSGTRLTVV.

Of note for this clonotype: This may stem from a read error, because a much larger clone lies one nucleotide away. The chain couples TRBV4-3 to TRBJ2-7; D might be TRBD2 (5 bases). In germline, CDR1 is LGHNA, CDR2 YSLEER. The CDR3 spans 13 residues. V was cut by 1 base and J by 12 bases, with 16 bases left in between. CDR3 loop: CASSQAPRETRYF. The DNA for the CDR3 is TGCGCCAGCAGCCAAGCACCGAGGGAGACCCGGTACTTC.

Details on this clonotype: It may be a read error: a sequence one base away is much more abundant. The chain employs TRBV7-9 and TRBJ2-5, with D uncertain. The CDR3 is made up of 16 amino acids. V was pared by 3 bases and J by 11 bases, with 25 bases between. Germline V lookup: CDR1 SEHNR, CDR2 FQNEAQ (reference sequence). CDR3 bases: TGTGCCAGCAGCTTCTTTGTCGGATTTTCGTTCAATGAGCAGTACTTC. This sequence encodes CASSFFVGFSFNEQYF.

A note on this clonotype: A single base separates this from a much larger clone, so it may be a read error. The chain has TRBV4-3 and TRBJ2-1; 8 bases fit TRBD2. The J call may be mistaken, given a closer DNA end match to TRBJ2-7. The CDR3 sequence is 17 residues long. Looked up from germline, CDR1 is LGHNA and CDR2 is YSLEER. The CDR3 sequence is CASSQERRRGAYNEQYF. The CDR3 nucleotides read TGCGCCAGCAGCCAAGAAAGGAGGCGGGGGGCCTACAATGAGCAGTACTTC.

This clonotype was detected only once. The rearrangement links TRBV29-1 to TRBJ2-7; either TRBD1 or TRBD2 may fit D (6 bases each). The J call may be wrong; the DNA end is better matched by TRBJ2-5. The CDR3 contains 13 residues. CDR1 is SQVTM and CDR2 is ANQGSEA in the germline V gene. CDR3 sequence reads: CSVDRGARETQYF. CDR3 in DNA: TGCAGCGTTGATAGGGGGGCCAGGGAGACCCAGTACTTC.

This clonotype has only a few counts. The gene calls are TRBV18 and TRBJ1-5; no firm D call. In germline, CDR1 is KGHSH, CDR2 LQKENI. With 2 bases removed from V and 5 bases from J, the gap between germline ends came to 10 bases. The CDR3 runs to 14 residues. CDR3 sequence: CASSPGMGDQPQHF. The CDR3 nucleotides read TGTGCCAGCTCACCAGGGATGGGCGATCAGCCCCAGCATTTT. The whole variable domain, remainder taken from reference TRBV18 and TRBJ1-5, is NAGVMQNPRHLVRRRGQEARLRCSPMKGHSHVYWYRQLPEEGLKFMVYLQKENIIDESGMPKERFSAEFPKEGPSILRIQQVVRGDSAAYFCASSPGMGDQPQHFGDGTRLSIL.

This clonotype has at least ten counts. The chain recombines TRBV11-2 with TRBJ2-5; 10 bases are shared with TRBD2. The germline gives CDR1 SGHAT, CDR2 FQNNGV. V shed 8 bases and J 5 bases; nucleotides not matched to a gene: 11. This CDR3 is 15 amino acids long. CDR3 coding DNA: TGTGCCAGCGGACGGTCTAGCGGGGGCGGCGAGACCCAGTACTTC. Protein: CASGRSSGGGETQYF.

In nucleotides, the CDR3 is TGTGCCAGCAGCTTCCAGGTTGGGTTAGATGAGCAGTTCTTC. This gives the protein CASSFQVGLDEQFF. The chain carries TRBV7-2 and TRBJ2-1; D gene unclear. CDR3 length equals 14 residues. CDR1 is SGHTA and CDR2 is FQGNSA in the germline V gene. Trimming cost V 3 bases and J 8 bases, with 14 bases left between them. Full variable domain (outside the CDR3, taken from reference TRBV7-2 and TRBJ2-1): GAGVSQSPSNKVTEKGKDVELRCDPISGHTALYWYRQSLGQGLEFLIYFQGNSAPDKSGLPSDRFSAERTGGSVSTLTIQRTQQEDSAVYLCASSFQVGLDEQFFGPGTRLTVL.

This chain connects TRBV2 to TRBJ2-1; TRBD1 aligns across 7 bases. CDR1 and CDR2 from the germline V gene are SNHLY and FYNNEI. The CDR3 consists of 15 residues. In DNA, the CDR3 is TGTGTCACCATCCTAGGGGGCGCGGCTGGGAATGAGCAGTTCTTC. Translating gives CVTILGGAAGNEQFF.

This clonotype was found many times. This sequence joins TRBV20-1 and TRBJ2-5, with a tentative D call TRBD1 (6 bases). Germline V CDR1 and CDR2: DFQATT, SNEGSKA (reference sequence). This CDR3 comprises 19 residues. Trimming cost V 6 bases and J 2 bases, with 31 bases left between them. The CDR3 protein is CSAYPREQGRNGGQETQYF. CDR3 bases: TGCAGTGCATACCCCCGGGAACAGGGCCGCAACGGAGGACAAGAGACCCAGTACTTC.

The chain couples TRBV6-5 to TRBJ2-2; 9 nucleotides line up with TRBD1. Germline trimming cut 6 bases from V and 7 bases from J; bases unmatched to any gene: 6. The CDR3 has 14 residues. Germline assignment: CDR1 MNHEY and CDR2 SVGAGI. Here the CDR3 reads CASRGQGRVGELFF. As DNA, the CDR3 is TGTGCCAGCAGGGGACAGGGAAGGGTCGGGGAGCTGTTTTTT.

The chain uses TRBV28 and TRBJ1-2; 7 bases map to TRBD1. Germline V gives CDR1 MDHEN, CDR2 SYDVKM. The V and J ends lost 5 bases and 8 bases, in that order; junction bases with no gene match: 11. The CDR3 has 14 residues. The CDR3 coding sequence is TGTGCCAGCAGTCAAATGCGCCAGGGGGGAGGCTACACCTTC. This codes for CASSQMRQGGGYTF.

Ten or more counts support this clonotype. V is TRBV5-1 and J is TRBJ2-7; 10 nucleotides agree with TRBD2. In germline, CDR1 is SGHRS, CDR2 YFSETQ. The CDR3 extends over 15 amino acids. With 5 bases clipped from V and 0 bases from J, the junction kept 5 bases outside the gene matches. The CDR3 loop is CASRTTSGLSYEQYF. CDR3 coding DNA: TGCGCCAGCAGGACGACTAGCGGGCTCTCCTACGAGCAGTACTTC.

The genes are TRBV7-6 and TRBJ1-1; D might be TRBD1 (5 bases). Between the trimmed V and J ends, which lost 1 base and 7 bases, there was a span of 10 bases. The CDR3 consists of 13 residues. The germline CDR1 and CDR2 sequences are SGHVS and FNYEAQ. CDR3 loop: CASSLVGGNEAFF. The CDR3 nucleotides read TGTGCCAGCAGCTTAGTGGGGGGGAATGAAGCTTTCTTT. Complete variable domain (other parts from reference TRBV7-6 and TRBJ1-1): GAGVSQSPRYKVTKRGQDVALRCDPISGHVSLYWYRQALGQGPEFLTYFNYEAQQDKSGLPNDRFSAERPEGSISTLTIQRTEQRDSAMYRCASSLVGGNEAFFGQGTRLTVV.

The chain uses TRBV10-2 and TRBJ2-5, with D tentatively TRBD2 (6 bases). The CDR3 sequence is 13 residues long. Germline CDR1 is WSHSY and CDR2 is SAAADI. The V end was cut by 3 bases, the J end by 9 bases, with 14 bases between. The CDR3 here is CASSEPGERAQYF. CDR3 coding DNA: TGCGCCAGCAGTGAACCTGGAGAGCGGGCCCAGTACTTC.

This clonotype occurred many times. The rearrangement uses TRBV10-3 and TRBJ1-1, with no clear D. Germline loops: CDR1 ENHRY, CDR2 SYGVKD. This CDR3 has 12 residues. Trimming removed 0 bases at V and 8 bases at J, with 7 bases between. CDR3 sequence (DNA): TGTGCCATCAGTGAGTCGGGGATCGAAGCTTTCTTT. This gives the protein CAISESGIEAFF.

In regard to this clonotype: Sequence at one end of the junction differs from germline and may be a read error. The gene calls are TRBV6-2 or TRBV6-3 and TRBJ2-7, with TRBD1 as a possible D gene (6 bases). The CDR3 is 13 amino acids. The germline V gene has CDR1 MNHEY and CDR2 SVGEGT. Here the CDR3 DNA reads TGTGCCGGCAGTTTCCAACAGGGCTACGAGCAGTACTTC. Its protein is CAGSFQQGYEQYF.

This clonotype occurred many times. The chain links TRBV20-1 to TRBJ1-5; 12 bases match TRBD1. CDR3 length: 16 residues. From germline, CDR1 is DFQATT and CDR2 SNEGSKA (reference sequence). V dropped 6 bases and J dropped 0; count of bases not matched to a gene: 6. In DNA, the CDR3 is TGCAGTGCCCCGGGACAGGGGGCGTATAGCAATCAGCCCCAGCATTTT. It encodes CSAPGQGAYSNQPQHF.

V and J are TRBV5-5 and TRBJ1-5; possible D gene TRBD1, 6 bases. This CDR3 spans 15 amino acids. The V end was cut by 1 base, the J end by 2 bases, with 10 bases between. In germline, CDR1 is SGHKS, CDR2 YYEKEE (reference sequence). The chain's CDR3 is CASSLWTAGNQPQHF. The CDR3 DNA reads TGTGCCAGCAGCTTGTGGACAGCAGGCAATCAGCCCCAGCATTTT.

The chain employs TRBV12-3 or TRBV12-4 and TRBJ2-1, with 10 nucleotides matching TRBD2. CDR3 size: 16 residues. Germline trimming cut 5 bases from V and 2 bases from J; bases unmatched to any gene: 6. The CDR3 sequence is CASSPSSGSPYNEQFF. The DNA for the CDR3 is TGTGCCAGCAGTCCTTCTAGCGGGAGCCCCTACAATGAGCAGTTCTTC.

In this sample, this clonotype turned up many times. The V and J genes are TRBV5-1 and TRBJ2-3; TRBD2 aligns across 10 bases. The CDR3 totals 15 residues. CDR1 and CDR2 from the germline V gene are SGHRS and YFSETQ. With 5 bases clipped from V and 4 bases from J, the junction kept 7 bases outside the gene matches. CDR3 amino acids: CASSFGTSVADTQYF. CDR3 nucleotide sequence: TGCGCCAGCAGTTTCGGGACTAGCGTGGCAGATACGCAGTATTTT.